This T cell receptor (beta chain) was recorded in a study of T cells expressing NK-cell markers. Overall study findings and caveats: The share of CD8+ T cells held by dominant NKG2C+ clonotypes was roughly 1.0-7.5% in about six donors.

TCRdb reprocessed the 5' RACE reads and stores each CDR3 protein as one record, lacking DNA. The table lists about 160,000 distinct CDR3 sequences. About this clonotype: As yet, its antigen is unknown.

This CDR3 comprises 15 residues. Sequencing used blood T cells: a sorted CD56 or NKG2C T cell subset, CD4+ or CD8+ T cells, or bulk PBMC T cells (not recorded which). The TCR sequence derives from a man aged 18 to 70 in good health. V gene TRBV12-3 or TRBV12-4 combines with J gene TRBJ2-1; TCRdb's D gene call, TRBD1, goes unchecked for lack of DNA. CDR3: CASSLDTGEGDEQFF.